These 16 T cell receptor beta chains originate from one sample sequenced in a study of CD8 T cells in ankylosing spondylitis. TCRdb reanalysed the 5' RACE reads using MiXCR and keeps one entry per CDR3 protein. Of 150,000 to 200,000 distinct CDR3 sequences listed, about 18% are singletons. The specimen was blood, either unsorted or a sorted T cell fraction (not recorded which). These receptors were collected from a male donor under 30 with ankylosing spondylitis or in good health (not recorded which).

This clonotype was counted many times. This chain links TRBV18 with TRBJ2-3; 8 bases line up with TRBD2. The J segment lost 1 base and the V segment lost 2 bases, leaving 2 bases of the junction unmatched. Germline V CDR1 and CDR2: KGHSH, LQKENI. The CDR3 length is 15 residues. This chain's CDR3 is CASSPGTRRTDTQYF. CDR3 sequence (DNA): TGTGCCAGCTCACCAGGGACTAGACGCACAGATACGCAGTATTTT.

In this sample, this clonotype turned up many times. The chain employs TRBV7-6 and TRBJ2-1; no clear D gene. Trimming took 3 bases from V and 4 from J, leaving 7 bases between them. Germline assignment: CDR1 SGHVS and CDR2 FNYEAQ. CDR3 length: 13 residues. Here the CDR3 reads CASSLSLYNEQFF. The CDR3 nucleotides read TGTGCCAGCAGCTTGAGTCTGTACAATGAGCAGTTCTTC.

In this sample, this clonotype turned up many times. V usage is TRBV5-1 and J usage is TRBJ2-5; possibly TRBD2 for D (5 bases). The V and J ends lost 7 bases and 5 bases respectively, with 18 bases between them. Germline V lookup: CDR1 SGHRS, CDR2 YFSETQ. The CDR3 is 14 residues long. Here the CDR3 DNA reads TGCGCCAGCGCTTCTAGCTCTATAACGGAGACCCAGTACTTC. Encoded protein: CASASSSITETQYF.

Many counts were recorded for this clonotype. The chain combines TRBV4-1 with TRBJ1-1; D is unclear. V was pared by 4 bases and J by 5 bases, with 17 bases between. Germline values: CDR1 MGHRA, CDR2 YSYEKL. The CDR3 spans 15 residues. The CDR3 nucleotides are TGCGCCAGCAGCCCCTATTTGGGCTCATGGACTGAAGCTTTCTTT. Protein sequence: CASSPYLGSWTEAFF.

The sample holds many counts of this clonotype. This chain connects TRBV12-3 or TRBV12-4 to TRBJ1-5; 7 nucleotides align to TRBD1. This CDR3 spans 13 amino acids. The trim removed 4 bases at V and 4 bases at J, leaving 1 base unmatched. CDR3 loop: CASSSRGNQPQHF. Here the CDR3 DNA reads TGTGCCAGCAGTTCCAGGGGGAATCAGCCCCAGCATTTT.

This clonotype was counted between two and nine times. This rearrangement joins TRBV29-1 to TRBJ2-1, with D uncertain. This CDR3 contains 13 residues. Germline V CDR1 and CDR2: SQVTM, ANQGSEA. Trimming took 4 bases from V and 0 from J, leaving 7 bases between them. The CDR3 protein is CSVGLSSYNEQFF. CDR3 bases: TGCAGCGTTGGCCTTAGCTCCTACAATGAGCAGTTCTTC.

The V gene is TRBV29-1, the J gene TRBJ2-5; no reliable D call. Trimming cost V 5 bases and J 1 base, with 5 bases left between them. CDR3 size: 11 residues. Germline CDR1 SQVTM, CDR2 ANQGSEA. The CDR3 sequence: CSVLVQETQYF. CDR3 sequence (DNA): TGCAGCGTTTTGGTCCAAGAGACCCAGTACTTC.

This clonotype was counted ten times or more. This chain joins TRBV19 and TRBJ2-4; no firm D call. Germline CDR1 reads LNHDA; CDR2 reads SQIVND (reference sequence). The length of the CDR3 is 13 residues. V lost 3 bases, J lost 0 bases, and 3 bases lay in between. CDR3 in amino acids: CASSMLAKNIQYF. The CDR3 DNA is TGTGCCAGTAGTATGTTAGCCAAAAACATTCAGTACTTC.

This clonotype was recorded many times. This sequence joins TRBV6-5 and TRBJ1-6; D gene ambiguous. The V end lost 8 bases, the J end lost 5 bases, and 10 bases lay between the germline ends. The CDR3 extends over 13 amino acids. Germline CDR1 MNHEY, CDR2 SVGAGI. The CDR3 coding sequence is TGTGCCAGCCGACCGACGAATAATTCACCCCTCCACTTT. This sequence encodes CASRPTNNSPLHF.

This clonotype has a count of ten or more. The chain combines TRBV15 with TRBJ2-7; tentatively, D is TRBD1 or TRBD2 (6 bases each). This CDR3 is 15 amino acids long. Trimming stripped 3 bases from V and 2 bases from J, with 14 bases between. CDR1 is LNHNV and CDR2 is YYDKDF in the germline V gene (reference sequence). In nucleotides, the CDR3 is TGTGCCACCAGCAGCGAGACACGGGGGCCCTACGAGCAGTACGTC. Translation: CATSSETRGPYEQYV.

Here the CDR3 reads CASSPRSWDNYGYTF. CDR3 DNA: TGTGCCAGCAGTCCCCGGTCATGGGATAACTATGGCTACACCTTC. The chain uses TRBV6-5 and TRBJ1-2; D unresolved. Germline V gene lookup returns CDR1 MNHEY and CDR2 SVGAGI. The germline V and J ends were trimmed by 5 bases and 1 base, with 14 bases remaining between them. The CDR3 runs to 15 residues.

V and J are TRBV27 and TRBJ2-1; TRBD2 matches 9 bases. Germline V gene data show CDR1 as MNHEY and CDR2 as SMNVEV (reference sequence). V shed 0 bases, J shed 6 bases, and the junction held 6 bases outside the gene matches. The CDR3 extends over 16 amino acids. CDR3 nucleotide sequence: TGTGCCAGCAGTTTATCTGGGCTAGCGGGACGCAATGAGCAGTTCTTC. This codes for CASSLSGLAGRNEQFF.

Many counts were recorded for this clonotype. The J gene is TRBJ1-5, the V gene TRBV6-2 or TRBV6-3; 7 bases are shared with TRBD1. The CDR3 is 15 residues long. Germline CDR1 MNHEY, CDR2 SVGEGT. Trimming took 5 bases from V and 0 from J; bases not matched to a gene: 4. The CDR3: CASSIDRVSNQPQHF. In DNA, the CDR3 is TGTGCCAGCAGTATCGACAGGGTTAGCAATCAGCCCCAGCATTTT.

This clonotype appeared many times. This sequence joins TRBV4-1 and TRBJ2-7; TRBD2 agrees at 9 bases. Germline V lookup: CDR1 MGHRA, CDR2 YSYEKL. After removal of 4 bases from V and 0 bases from J, the junction contained 7 bases not matched to a gene. The CDR3 consists of 16 residues. DNA for the CDR3: TGCGCCAGCAGCCGCTTAGCGGGAGTGAGCTCCTACGAGCAGTACGTC. Residues: CASSRLAGVSSYEQYV.

The chain has TRBV12-3 or TRBV12-4 and TRBJ1-6; D is undetermined. This CDR3 region has 14 residues. V was cut by 3 bases and J by 9 bases, with 12 bases left in between. CDR3 sequence reads: CASSLVGFASPLHF. In DNA, the CDR3 is TGTGCCAGCAGTTTGGTTGGTTTCGCTTCACCCCTCCACTTT.

This clonotype was observed at least ten times. CDR3 sequence: CASSAGPRGYEQYF. CDR3 DNA: TGTGCCAGCAGCGCGGGCCCCCGGGGGTACGAGCAGTACTTC. The gene calls are TRBV7-9 and TRBJ2-7, with D possibly matching TRBD2 (6 bases). V lost 5 bases and J 4 bases, leaving 15 bases between the germline ends. Germline V CDR1 and CDR2: SEHNR, FQNEAQ (reference sequence). CDR3 size: 14 residues.